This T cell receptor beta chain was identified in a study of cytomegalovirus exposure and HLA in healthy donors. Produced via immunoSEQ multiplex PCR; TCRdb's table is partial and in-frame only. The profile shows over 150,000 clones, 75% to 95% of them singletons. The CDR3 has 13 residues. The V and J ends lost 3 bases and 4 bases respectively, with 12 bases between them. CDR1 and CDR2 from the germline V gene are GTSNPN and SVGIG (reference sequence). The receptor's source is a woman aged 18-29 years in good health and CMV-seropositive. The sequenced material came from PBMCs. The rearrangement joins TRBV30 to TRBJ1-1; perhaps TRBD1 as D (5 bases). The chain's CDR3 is CAWSDQGSTEAFF. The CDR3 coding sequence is TGTGCCTGGAGCGACCAGGGTAGCACTGAAGCTTTCTTT.